The rows below give T cell receptor beta chains drawn from one sample of a study of CD8 T cells in ankylosing spondylitis. TCRdb ran MiXCR on the 5' RACE reads and lists one entry per CDR3 protein. This table has hundreds of thousands of distinct CDR3 sequences, about 12% appearing once. The specimen was blood, either unsorted or a sorted T cell fraction (not recorded which). These receptors came from a male donor with ankylosing spondylitis. Both conserved end residues are part of each CDR3. A D gene is named only where the DNA matches it firmly. Part of the rows lack a size; the others show once, few, many or a class for expanded clones.

D gene	clone size	J gene	V gene	CDR3 DNA	CDR3 protein
TRBD2	NA	TRBJ2-7	TRBV3-1	TGTGCCAGCAGCTCAACCGGGACTAGCGGTTCCTACGAGCAGTACTTC	CASSSTGTSGSYEQYF
NA	NA	TRBJ1-2	TRBV29-1	TGCAGCGTTGATTCCAGGGGAACCTATGGCTACACCTTC	CSVDSRGTYGYTF
TRBD2	NA	TRBJ2-1	TRBV3-1	TGTGCCAGCAGTTACTGGGGCGGGAGCTCCTACAATGAGCAGTTCTTC	CASSYWGGSSYNEQFF
TRBD1	NA	TRBJ1-2	TRBV7-2	TGTGCCAGCAGCTTCACTCAACAGGGGCCATATGGCTACACCTTC	CASSFTQQGPYGYTF
NA	NA	TRBJ1-1	TRBV18	TGTGCCAGCTCACGGTCGGACGGCAACACTGAAGCTTTCTTT	CASSRSDGNTEAFF
NA	many	TRBJ2-2	TRBV7-8	TGTGCCAGCAGCTTAGGAGGGTCGGGCGGGGAGCTGTTTTTT	CASSLGGSGGELFF
TRBD2	NA	TRBJ2-3	TRBV29-1	TGCAGCGCTGGACTAGTGTCAGATACGCAGTATTTT	CSAGLVSDTQYF
NA	NA	TRBJ2-3	TRBV6-1	TGTGCCAGCAGTGATGTGAGTCGGGTAGATACGCAGTATTTT	CASSDVSRVDTQYF
TRBD1	few	TRBJ2-3	TRBV5-1	TGCGCCAGCAGCTTGGAAGGGGGCTTCACAGATACGCAGTATTTT	CASSLEGGFTDTQYF
TRBD2	many	TRBJ2-1	TRBV6-1	TGTGCCAGCAGTGAAACGATAGCGGGTTATTATGAGCAGTTCTTC	CASSETIAGYYEQFF
TRBD2	many	TRBJ2-1	TRBV20-1	TGCAGTGCTATAGCGGGAGGGATCCACAATGAGCAGTTCTTC	CSAIAGGIHNEQFF
NA	NA	TRBJ1-2	TRBV6-4	TGTGCCAGCAGTGTCTCAGGGGATTGGGATGGCTACACCTTC	CASSVSGDWDGYTF
TRBD2	few	TRBJ2-2	TRBV24-1	TGTGCCACCAGTGATTCTTGGACTAGCGGGATAAACGGGGAGCTGTTTTTT	CATSDSWTSGINGELFF
TRBD1	NA	TRBJ2-5	TRBV28	TGTGCCAGCAGGACAGGGGGCCTCCAAGAGACCCAGTACTTC	CASRTGGLQETQYF
NA	NA	TRBJ1-1	TRBV5-1	TGCGCCAGCAGCCCAAGCCAGGGCCCTGAAGCTTTCTTT	CASSPSQGPEAFF
TRBD2	NA	TRBJ2-1	TRBV12-3/TRBV12-4	TGTGCCAGCAGTGCCTTTAGCGGGAGTCACTACAATGAGCAGTTCTTC	CASSAFSGSHYNEQFF
TRBD2	few	TRBJ2-7	TRBV5-5	TGTGCCAGCAGCTTGGCTTGGACTAGCGGGAGTTACGAGCAGTACTTC	CASSLAWTSGSYEQYF
NA	NA	TRBJ2-7	TRBV6-1	TGTGCCAGCATTCTGTCCAACACCTACGAGCAGTACTTC	CASILSNTYEQYF
TRBD2	NA	TRBJ2-3	TRBV5-1	TGCGCCAGCAGCGAGGGAGGGGATGCAGATACGCAGTATTTT	CASSEGGDADTQYF
NA	many	TRBJ2-1	TRBV5-1	TGCGCCAGCAGCTTGGCTCGAGTTGGCGGAACTTCCTACAATGAGCAGTTCTTC	CASSLARVGGTSYNEQFF
NA	few	TRBJ2-2	TRBV3-1	TGTGCCAGCAGCCAAGATAGGGGCGGGATTACCGGGTGGACCGGGGAGCTGTTTTTT	CASSQDRGGITGWTGELFF
NA	many	TRBJ2-5	TRBV7-2	TGTGCCAGCAGCTTAGCAGGGAAAGAGACCCAGTACTTC	CASSLAGKETQYF
NA	many	TRBJ2-2	TRBV5-1	TGCGCCAGCAGCTCAACCGGGACATTGAACACCGGGGAGCTGTTTTTT	CASSSTGTLNTGELFF
TRBD1	NA	TRBJ2-7	TRBV25-1	TGTGCCAGCAGTGCCCCCAGGGAGACAGGGGCCTCCTACGAGCAGTACTTC	CASSAPRETGASYEQYF
NA	many	TRBJ1-1	TRBV28	TGTGCCAGCAGTGGTCCGACCACTGAAGCTTTCTTT	CASSGPTTEAFF
NA	NA	TRBJ2-2	TRBV6-1	TGTGCCAGCAGCGAAATTACAGGGATCTTGAACACCGGGGAGCTGTTTTTT	CASSEITGILNTGELFF
NA	many	TRBJ1-1	TRBV20-1	TGCAGTGCTAGAGCCCCGAGGGGGGTGAACACTGAAGCTTTCTTT	CSARAPRGVNTEAFF
NA	few	TRBJ2-5	TRBV7-2	TGTGCCAGCAGCTTCTTCCAGGTCCAAGAGACCCAGTACTTC	CASSFFQVQETQYF
TRBD2	NA	TRBJ2-7	TRBV18	TGTGCCAGCTCACGGGCTAGCGGCTTGGGAGAGCAGTACTTC	CASSRASGLGEQYF
NA	many	TRBJ1-2	TRBV28	TGTGCCAGCAGTTTATCCCAGACCTATGGCTACACCTTC	CASSLSQTYGYTF
NA	NA	TRBJ1-1	TRBV10-2	TGCGCCAGCAGTGAGTCGGCCAGGGGTAGGACTGAAGCTTTCTTT	CASSESARGRTEAFF
NA	NA	TRBJ2-2	TRBV7-9	TGTGCCAGCACGCTGGACTACGCGTCGAACACCGGGGAGCTGTTTTTT	CASTLDYASNTGELFF
NA	NA	TRBJ2-4	TRBV7-2	TGTGCCAGCAGCCCGCGGGACCTAAACATTCAGTACTTC	CASSPRDLNIQYF
NA	NA	TRBJ1-6	TRBV5-1	TGCGCCAGCAGAATGGACCGCAATTCACCCCTCCACTTT	CASRMDRNSPLHF
NA	NA	TRBJ2-7	TRBV12-3/TRBV12-4	TGTGCCAGCAGCAAACAGGGTCGCGAGCAGTACTTC	CASSKQGREQYF
NA	NA	TRBJ1-5	TRBV6-5	TGTGCAACCAGTTACCGCAGTAATAGCAATCAGCCCCAGCATTTT	CATSYRSNSNQPQHF
NA	few	TRBJ2-2	TRBV2	TGTGCCACGAGGGGTGGGCTAGCGAACACCGGGGAGCTGTTTTTT	CATRGGLANTGELFF
TRBD1	NA	TRBJ1-3	TRBV4-1	TGCGCCAGCAGCCAAGGGGACAGGGATGTAGACACCATATATTTT	CASSQGDRDVDTIYF
TRBD1	few	TRBJ2-3	TRBV5-6	TGTGCCAGCAGCTTAGATCCCGGACAGGGCGTAGATACGCAGTATTTT	CASSLDPGQGVDTQYF
NA	NA	TRBJ2-1	TRBV6-5	TGTGCCAGCAGTTACGCGGGGATTTACAATGAGCAGTTCTTC	CASSYAGIYNEQFF
NA	few	TRBJ1-2	TRBV5-1	TGCGCCAGCAGCTTTCCCGAGGGCTATGGCTACACCTTC	CASSFPEGYGYTF
NA	few	TRBJ1-5	TRBV10-3	TGTGCCATCAGTGAGAACACTAGCAATCAGCCCCAGCATTTT	CAISENTSNQPQHF
TRBD2	NA	TRBJ2-2	TRBV5-1	TGCGCCAGCACCCCGTCTGGACTAGCGGGAACCGGGGAGCTGTTTTTT	CASTPSGLAGTGELFF
NA	many	TRBJ2-2	TRBV20-1	TGCAGTTGGCGGGGTTTCGACACCGGGGAGCTGTTTTTT	CSWRGFDTGELFF
TRBD2	NA	TRBJ2-1	TRBV29-1	TGCAGCGTTTTAGCGGGAGGGGGAAACAATGAGCAGTTCTTC	CSVLAGGGNNEQFF
TRBD1	many	TRBJ2-1	TRBV11-3	TGCGCCAGCAGCCCGGGACAGAACAATGAGCAGTTCTTC	CASSPGQNNEQFF
NA	NA	TRBJ1-1	TRBV18	TGTGCCAGCTCGGACGGACACACTGAAGCTTTCTTT	CASSDGHTEAFF
TRBD2	few	TRBJ2-3	TRBV5-1	TGCGCCAGCAGCTTGGGGCCTAGCGGGAGGGCCGAGACGCAGTATTTT	CASSLGPSGRAETQYF